The rows below give T cell receptor beta chains drawn from one sample of a study of STAT5B mutations in CD4+ large granular lymphocyte leukemia. The assay was immunoSEQ multiplex PCR, and TCRdb's table has in-frame clones only and misses some. The sample holds about 37,000 clones; 68% are singletons and the top ten take around 2%. Sequences were obtained from CD4+ T cells from blood buffy coats. These receptors all come from a human donor in good health. The CDR3 runs from the conserved cysteine through the conserved F or W. The D gene is left open where the match is weak. Only part of the rows carry a size: once, few, many, or a class if the clone is expanded.

D | size | J | V | CDR3 | DNA
TRBD2 | - | TRBJ2-2 | TRBV6-1 | CASGGTRPVPGELFF | TGTGCCAGCGGGGGGACTAGACCGGTACCCGGGGAGCTGTTTTTT
- | - | TRBJ1-4 | TRBV21-1 | CASSKDSRVNEKLFF | TGTGCCAGCAGCAAAGATTCCAGGGTTAACGAAAAACTGTTTTTT
- | - | TRBJ1-5 | TRBV6-6 | CASSYSGPQHF | TGTGCCAGCAGTTACTCGGGGCCCCAGCATTTT
- | - | TRBJ1-4 | TRBV6-6 | CASSYSKQVNEKLFF | TGTGCCAGCAGTTACTCGAAACAGGTTAATGAAAAACTGTTTTTT
TRBD1 | - | TRBJ1-4 | TRBV6-1 | CASSDQGAREKLFF | TGTGCCAGCAGTGACCAGGGGGCACGTGAAAAACTGTTTTTT
TRBD1 | few | TRBJ2-7 | TRBV4-2 | CASSQRIFSGTESSYEQYF | TGTGCCAGCAGCCAGCGCATTTTCTCCGGGACAGAGAGCTCCTACGAGCAGTACTTC
- | few | TRBJ1-1 | TRBV4-1 | CASSQPPNTEAFF | TGCGCCAGCAGCCAACCGCCGAACACTGAAGCTTTCTTT
- | - | TRBJ1-4 | TRBV11-2 | CASSSLPGTAPSEKLFF | TGTGCCAGCAGCTCCCTTCCCGGGACGGCCCCTAGTGAAAAACTGTTTTTT
- | - | TRBJ2-1 | TRBV6-4 | CASRGLFGEQFF | TGTGCCAGCAGAGGACTATTTGGTGAGCAGTTCTTC
- | - | TRBJ2-3 | TRBV4-3 | CASSRGPRTDTQYF | TGCGCCAGCAGCCGGGGACCCCGCACAGATACGCAGTATTTT